The entry below gives a single TCR beta chain sequence along with its context. The data derive from a study of blood T cell repertoires in COVID-19. Overall study: Sources were T cells, B-cell-depleted T cells, or PBMCs; the material itself was cDNA or gDNA.

The assay was immunoSEQ multiplex PCR, and TCRdb's table has in-frame clones only and misses some. The sample includes more than 150,000 clones, roughly four fifths of them seen just once. The V end lost 2 bases, the J end lost 3 bases, and 5 bases lay between the germline ends. The CDR3 sequence is 11 residues long. Germline-derived CDR1 and CDR2 are DFQATT and SNEGSKA (reference sequence). The clonotype comes from a woman between 40 and 55 years old with acute or convalescent COVID-19. This chain links TRBV20-1 with TRBJ2-7, with D unresolved. Source material: peripheral blood. This CDR3 is CSARPLYEQYF. CDR3 bases: TGCAGTGCTAGACCTCTCTACGAGCAGTACTTC.